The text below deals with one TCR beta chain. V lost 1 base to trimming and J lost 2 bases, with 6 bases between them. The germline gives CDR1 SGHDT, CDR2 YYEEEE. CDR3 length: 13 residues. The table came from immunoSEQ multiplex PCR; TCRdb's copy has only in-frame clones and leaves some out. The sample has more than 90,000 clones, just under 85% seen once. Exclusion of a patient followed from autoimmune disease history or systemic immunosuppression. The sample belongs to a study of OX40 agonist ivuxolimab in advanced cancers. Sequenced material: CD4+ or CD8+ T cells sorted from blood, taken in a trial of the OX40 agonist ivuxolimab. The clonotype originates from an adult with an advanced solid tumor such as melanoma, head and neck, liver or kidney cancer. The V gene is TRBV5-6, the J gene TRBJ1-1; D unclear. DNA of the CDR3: TGTGCCAGCAGCTTGATTGCTAACACTGAAGCTTTCTTT. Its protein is CASSLIANTEAFF.